This T cell receptor beta chain was captured by sequencing in a study of control samples from healthy donors and cancer patients. As regards this clone: Other nucleotide sequences from this sample produce the same CDR3.

Assay used: immunoSEQ multiplex PCR; TCRdb lists only in-frame clones, some missing. This table has 150,000 to 200,000 clones, around nine tenths appearing once. Trimming cost V 2 bases and J 4 bases, with 9 bases left between them. The germline V gene has CDR1 SGHRS and CDR2 YFSETQ. This CDR3 comprises 13 residues. Specimen: blood. V and J are TRBV5-1 and TRBJ1-1; D not resolved. The sequence derives from a woman in her twenties or thirties in good health. CDR3 bases: TGCGCCAGCAGCTTAGGTCGGGGCACTGAAGCTTTCTTT. It is translated as CASSLGRGTEAFF.